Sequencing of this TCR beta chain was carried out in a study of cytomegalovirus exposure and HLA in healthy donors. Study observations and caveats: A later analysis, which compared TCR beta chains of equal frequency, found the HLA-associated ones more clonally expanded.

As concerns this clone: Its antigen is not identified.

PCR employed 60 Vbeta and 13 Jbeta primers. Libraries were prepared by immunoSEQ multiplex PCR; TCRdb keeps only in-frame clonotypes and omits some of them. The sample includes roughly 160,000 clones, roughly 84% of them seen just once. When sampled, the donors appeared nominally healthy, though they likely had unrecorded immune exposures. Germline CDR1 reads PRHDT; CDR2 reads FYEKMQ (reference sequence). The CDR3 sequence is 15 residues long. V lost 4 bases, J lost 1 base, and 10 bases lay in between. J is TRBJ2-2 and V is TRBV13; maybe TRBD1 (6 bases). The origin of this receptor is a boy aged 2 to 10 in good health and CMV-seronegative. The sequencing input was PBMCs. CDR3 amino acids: CASSSDSENTGELFF. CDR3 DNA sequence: TGTGCCAGCAGCTCGGACAGTGAGAACACCGGGGAGCTGTTTTTT.